The 19 T cell receptor beta chains presented below share a single source sample, sequenced in a study of T cell repertoires in aging, cancer and after chemotherapy. A mixed TRB-A/B primer pool amplified rearranged TRB by multiplex touch-down PCR. MiXCR, run by TCRdb on the multiplex PCR reads, gives a single entry per CDR3 protein. The sample yields 5,000 or so distinct CDR3 sequences, around a quarter seen once. The template was genomic DNA from peripheral blood, not RNA. Input material: blood. Receptor source: a human donor with a solid tumor.

This clonotype is termed medium-sized. The chain links TRBV5-4 to TRBJ2-2; no firm D call. Germline V lookup: CDR1 SGHNT, CDR2 YYREEE (reference sequence). V dropped 2 bases and J dropped 1 base, with 3 bases sitting between them. This CDR3 has 13 amino acids. The CDR3 is CASSLQNTGELFF. In DNA form, the CDR3 reads TGTGCCAGCAGCTTACAGAACACCGGGGAGCTGTTTTTT.

Judged by abundance, this clonotype is medium-sized. The chain is built from TRBV30 and TRBJ1-2, with 7 bases fitting TRBD1. CDR3 length equals 12 residues. Germline V lookup: CDR1 GTSNPN, CDR2 SVGIG (reference sequence). Trimming removed 3 bases from V and 7 bases from J; junction bases left unmatched: 5. The CDR3 DNA reads as TGTGCCTGGAGGGACAGGAAGGTTGGCTACACCTTC. Protein sequence: CAWRDRKVGYTF. Drawing the rest from reference TRBV30 and TRBJ1-2, the complete variable domain is SQTIHQWPATLVQPVGSPLSLECTVEGTSNPNLYWYRQAAGRGLQLLFYSVGIGQISSEVPQNLSASRPQDRQFILSSKKLLLSDSGFYLCAWRDRKVGYTFGSGTRLTVV.

J is TRBJ1-4 and V is TRBV20-1; D remains unclear. Germline assignment: CDR1 DFQATT and CDR2 SNEGSKA (reference sequence). V shed 7 bases and J shed 7 bases, with 16 bases lying between them. The CDR3 length is 13 residues. The CDR3 here is CSEPSQPGEKLFF. As DNA, the CDR3 is TGCAGTGAGCCGAGCCAACCGGGTGAAAAACTGTTTTTT.

This clonotype was found once. The chain employs TRBV21-1 and TRBJ2-7; the tabulated D call, TRBD2, remains unverified against the DNA. TRBV21-1 is a documented pseudogene. The CDR3 contains 14 residues. CDR3 sequence reads: CASSKERLAYEQYF. The CDR3 DNA reads TGTGCCAGCAGCAAAGAAAGACTAGCCTACGAGCAGTACTTC.

This clonotype is medium-sized within its sample. The chain carries TRBV24-1 and TRBJ2-3, with 7 bases lining up with TRBD2. The CDR3 runs to 15 residues. Germline assignment: CDR1 KGHDR and CDR2 SFDVKD. The V and J ends lost 3 bases and 2 bases, in that order; junction bases with no gene match: 4. CDR3 region: CATSDRTRPTDTQYF. CDR3 in DNA: TGTGCCACCAGTGATCGGACTAGACCCACAGATACGCAGTATTTT.

V gene TRBV7-9 combines with J gene TRBJ2-3; 12 bases agree with TRBD2. The germline V gene encodes CDR1 SEHNR and CDR2 FQNEAQ (reference sequence). V dropped 7 bases and J dropped 0; count of bases not matched to a gene: 8. CDR3 length: 17 residues. The CDR3 spells CASMRTSGTKSTDTQYF. The CDR3 DNA sequence: TGTGCCAGCATGCGGACTAGCGGGACGAAGAGCACAGATACGCAGTATTTT.

Sample share makes this clonotype medium-sized (0.01 to 0.1%). The chain joins TRBV6-5 to TRBJ2-2; 11 nucleotides line up with TRBD2. J was trimmed by 9 bases and V by 4 bases; bases with no gene match: 10. Looked up from germline, CDR1 is MNHEY and CDR2 is SVGAGI. The CDR3 is 16 amino acids. CDR3 sequence (DNA): TGTGCCAGCAGTTGGACCGGGACTAGCGGCGGGTGGGAGCTGTTTTTT. This sequence encodes CASSWTGTSGGWELFF.

By its share, this clonotype is medium-sized (0.01 to 0.1%). This chain joins TRBV6-2 or TRBV6-3 and TRBJ2-1; no clear D gene. Germline assignment: CDR1 MNHEY and CDR2 SVGEGT. V dropped 7 bases and J dropped 2 bases, with 18 bases sitting between them. The CDR3 covers 16 residues. DNA for the CDR3: TGTGCCAGCATACCTTCCCGGGCGAAGCCCTACAATGAGCAGTTCTTC. Its translation is CASIPSRAKPYNEQFF.

The chain employs TRBV20-1 and TRBJ2-3; 13 positions agree with TRBD2. Germline V lookup: CDR1 DFQATT, CDR2 SNEGSKA (reference sequence). The CDR3 spans 15 residues. The ends lost 4 bases at V and 8 bases at J; junction bases unmatched: 9. CDR3 in amino acids: CSAKMTSGRKGTQYF. The CDR3 nucleotides read TGCAGTGCTAAAATGACTAGCGGGAGGAAAGGTACGCAGTATTTT.

This clonotype is medium-sized. This chain uses TRBV29-1 with TRBJ2-3; 9 bases are a match to TRBD2. The V segment lost 6 bases and the J segment 5 bases; nucleotides outside the gene matches: 12. The CDR3 covers 15 residues. Germline V gene lookup returns CDR1 SQVTM and CDR2 ANQGSEA. Here the CDR3 DNA reads TGCAGCGTCGAGGGTGGCGGGAGGGCCGTAGATACGCAGTATTTT. As protein: CSVEGGGRAVDTQYF.

This clonotype ranks as medium-sized. The rearrangement links TRBV15 to TRBJ1-4; D gene ambiguous. The V gene's germline CDR1 is LNHNV and CDR2 YYDKDF (reference sequence). The CDR3 has 14 amino acids. V was pared by 5 bases and J by 0 bases, with 7 bases between. The CDR3 DNA reads TGTGCCACCAGCTCGGGAGCAACTAATGAAAAACTGTTTTTT. It specifies CATSSGATNEKLFF.

There are a few counts of this clonotype. This chain joins TRBV5-6 and TRBJ1-1; D is undetermined. The germline gives CDR1 SGHDT, CDR2 YYEEEE. The ends were cut back, 1 base at V and 6 bases at J, with 10 bases in the middle. This CDR3 region has 13 residues. Written as DNA, the CDR3 is TGTGCCAGCAGCTTGTCGAGTGACGCTGAAGCTTTCTTT. Its translation: CASSLSSDAEAFF. Combining the CDR3 with reference TRBV5-6 and TRBJ1-1 gives the whole variable domain DAGVTQSPTHLIKTRGQQVTLRCSPKSGHDTVSWYQQALGQGPQFIFQYYEEEERQRGNFPDRFSGHQFPNYSSELNVNALLLGDSALYLCASSLSSDAEAFFGQGTRLTVV.

V usage is TRBV5-4 and J usage is TRBJ2-7; 11 bases line up with TRBD2. CDR3 length: 15 amino acids. The germline gives CDR1 SGHNT, CDR2 YYREEE (reference sequence). The ends lost 4 bases at V and 2 bases at J; junction bases unmatched: 5. The CDR3 sequence is CASSDLLAGAYEQYF. The CDR3 DNA follows: TGTGCCAGCAGCGATCTACTAGCGGGAGCCTACGAGCAGTACTTC.

In its sample, this clonotype is medium-sized. The chain uses TRBV19 and TRBJ2-7; TRBD1 is a possible D gene (5 bases). This CDR3 comprises 14 residues. The germline CDR1 and CDR2 sequences are LNHDA and SQIVND (reference sequence). V lost 4 bases and J lost 2, with 12 bases in between. The CDR3 coding sequence is TGTGCCAGTAGTAGGACGAGCAGGGCCTACGAGCAGTACTTC. Its translation is CASSRTSRAYEQYF.

A word on this clonotype: A much larger clone lies one base from this, so it may be a read error. The V and J genes are TRBV24-1 and TRBJ2-3; TRBD2 matches at 7 bases. The CDR3 runs 15 residues. Germline CDR1 and CDR2: KGHDR and SFDVKD. In DNA, the CDR3 is TGTGCCACCAGTGATACTACCACGGGGGGAGATACGAAGTATTTT. This gives the protein CATSDTTTGGDTKYF.

In this sample, this clonotype turned up a few times. V is TRBV12-3 or TRBV12-4 and J is TRBJ1-3; D possibly corresponds to TRBD1 (6 bases). V was cut by 7 bases and J by 8 bases, with 18 bases left in between. The CDR3 loop spans 14 amino acids. CDR3 in DNA: TGTGCCAGCACACCACTAAGGGGGGACTACACCATATATTTT. It specifies CASTPLRGDYTIYF.

Within the sample, this clonotype is medium-sized. The V gene is TRBV12-3 or TRBV12-4, the J gene TRBJ2-1; D not certain. With 3 bases removed from V and 5 bases from J, the gap between germline ends came to 14 bases. The CDR3 spans 15 residues. DNA for the CDR3: TGTGCCAGCAGTTTGTGGACCCAGCCCGACAATGAGCAGTTCTTC. It codes for CASSLWTQPDNEQFF.

V and J are TRBV5-4 and TRBJ1-1, with a tentative D call TRBD1 (5 bases). Trimming took 4 bases from V and 1 from J, leaving 14 bases between them. This CDR3 has 15 residues. Germline V gene data show CDR1 as SGHNT and CDR2 as YYREEE (reference sequence). CDR3 in amino acids: CASSLRGRSNTEAFF. For the CDR3, the DNA is TGTGCCAGCAGCCTGAGGGGACGATCGAACACTGAAGCTTTCTTT.

This clonotype was counted a few times. V usage is TRBV6-4 and J usage is TRBJ2-3; 11 bases are a match to TRBD2. The junction had 1 base not matched to a gene; V was cut back by 4 bases and J by 4 bases. The CDR3 has 14 amino acids. CDR1 and CDR2 (germline): MRHNA, SNTAGT. CDR3 in amino acids: CASSALAGADTQYF. CDR3 DNA: TGTGCCAGCAGTGCACTAGCGGGAGCAGATACGCAGTATTTT.